A selection of T cell receptor beta chains follows, all from one sample in a study of T cell repertoires in cytomegalovirus infection. TCRdb re-derived calls from the reads in MiXCR, one entry per CDR3 protein. The data show over 150,000 distinct CDR3 sequences, about 18% seen once. The sequenced sample was CD8+ T cells from PBMCs. The receptors come from a human donor in good health (CMV status not recorded). Some clones in this sample may be carry-over from other donors' samples. The CDR3 runs from the conserved cysteine through the conserved F or W. Fields, in order: clone size, J gene, V gene, CDR3 length, D gene, CDR3 DNA, CDR3 protein. The D gene is left open where the match is weak. Part of the rows lack a size; the others show once, few, many or a class for expanded clones.

few | TRBJ1-5 | TRBV7-8 | 15 | TRBD1 | TGTGCCAGCAGCTTCTTGACAGGGGGGAATCAGCCCCAGCATTTT | CASSFLTGGNQPQHF
- | TRBJ2-7 | TRBV29-1 | 14 | TRBD1 | TGCAGCGTTGAAGGTCCGGGACAGGTGGGAGAGCAGTACTTC | CSVEGPGQVGEQYF
- | TRBJ2-4 | TRBV6-2/TRBV6-3 | 15 | - | TGTGCCAGCACCGAGACGGGGGTTACTAGGAACATTCAGTACTTC | CASTETGVTRNIQYF
- | TRBJ2-1 | TRBV7-9 | 13 | - | TGTGCCAGCAGTCCCGGGCCACGGGATGAGCAGTTCTTC | CASSPGPRDEQFF
- | TRBJ1-2 | TRBV20-1 | 13 | - | TGCAGTGCTAATGACAGAACAAACTATGGCTACACCTTC | CSANDRTNYGYTF
- | TRBJ1-2 | TRBV7-2 | 15 | - | TGTGCCAGCAGCTTATGGAGGAGCGCTAACTATGGCTACACCTTC | CASSLWRSANYGYTF
- | TRBJ2-1 | TRBV7-2 | 16 | - | TGTGCCAGCAGCTTAGTTCCAGGGGAAAACTACAATGAGCAGTTCTTC | CASSLVPGENYNEQFF
- | TRBJ1-3 | TRBV29-1 | 17 | TRBD1 | TGCAGCGTTTCCGCCGGGACAGGGAAGAGCTCTGGAAACACCATATATTTT | CSVSAGTGKSSGNTIYF
few | TRBJ2-5 | TRBV7-6 | 13 | - | TGTGCCAGCAGCTTCGTAGGGCGAGAGACCCAGTACTTC | CASSFVGRETQYF
few | TRBJ2-1 | TRBV7-6 | 14 | - | TGTGCCAGCAGCCCCAAGGGGGGAAAAGCTGAGCAGTTCTTC | CASSPKGGKAEQFF
few | TRBJ1-2 | TRBV28 | 16 | - | TGTGCCAGCAGTTCAAACGCTGGGGGGTCTGGCTATGGCTACACCTTC | CASSSNAGGSGYGYTF
few | TRBJ2-5 | TRBV20-1 | 13 | - | TGCAGTGCTAGAGTCGGGCCACGAGAGACCCAGTACTTC | CSARVGPRETQYF
- | TRBJ2-1 | TRBV7-9 | 16 | TRBD2 | TGTGCCAGCAGCCACCTTCTAGCGGGGGTGTACAATGAGCAGTTCTTC | CASSHLLAGVYNEQFF
- | TRBJ2-7 | TRBV6-1 | 11 | - | TGTGCCACCCTCACCGGTTATGAGCAGTACTTC | CATLTGYEQYF
- | TRBJ2-7 | TRBV7-9 | 15 | - | TGTGCCAGCAGCGCAACAGAGTACTCCCTATACGAGCAGTACTTC | CASSATEYSLYEQYF
- | TRBJ1-2 | TRBV4-1 | 16 | - | TGCGCCAGCAGCCAAGCAGAGGACCGAGCTAACTATGGCTACACCTTC | CASSQAEDRANYGYTF
- | TRBJ2-7 | TRBV28 | 14 | - | TGTGCCAGCAGTTTATCTTCGGGACTTGGCAAACCGGACTTC | CASSLSSGLGKPDF
- | TRBJ1-3 | TRBV6-1 | 16 | - | TGTGCCAGCAGTCACCCGGACGGATTCTCTGGAAACACCATATATTTT | CASSHPDGFSGNTIYF
few | TRBJ1-2 | TRBV7-2 | 13 | TRBD1 | TGTGCCAGCAGCCAAGGGGGCCACTATGGCTACACCTTC | CASSQGGHYGYTF
- | TRBJ2-5 | TRBV12-3/TRBV12-4 | 14 | - | TGTGCCAGCTATACTAACAGGGCGGGGGAGACCCAGTACTTC | CASYTNRAGETQYF
- | TRBJ2-1 | TRBV9 | 12 | - | TGTGCCAGCAGCGGGAACTACAATGAGCAGTTCTTC | CASSGNYNEQFF
- | TRBJ1-5 | TRBV14 | 14 | - | TGTGCCAGCAGCCCGAGGGGGGTAGGTCAGCCCCAGCATTTT | CASSPRGVGQPQHF
few | TRBJ1-2 | TRBV12-3/TRBV12-4 | 13 | - | TGTGCCAGCAGTCCAGCTGACCCGTATGGCTACACCTTC | CASSPADPYGYTF
- | TRBJ1-1 | TRBV7-9 | 14 | TRBD1 | TGTGCCAGCAGCTCCAGGGGGGGGGCCACTGAAGCTTTCTTT | CASSSRGGATEAFF
few | TRBJ1-1 | TRBV7-8 | 14 | - | TGTGCCAGCACCCTCGCGTCCAGGGGCACTGAAGCTTTCTTT | CASTLASRGTEAFF
- | TRBJ2-5 | TRBV4-1 | 16 | - | TGCGCCAGCAGCCCGCAAAGGGCGCGGAGCCAAGAGACCCAGTACTTC | CASSPQRARSQETQYF
few | TRBJ1-2 | TRBV2 | 15 | - | TGTGCCACAACCTCCGGCAGGGCTAATAACTATGGCTACACCTTC | CATTSGRANNYGYTF
- | TRBJ2-3 | TRBV7-8 | 15 | - | TGTGCCAGCAGCCCGGGGGACCCTTTCGCAGATACGCAGTATTTT | CASSPGDPFADTQYF
few | TRBJ2-7 | TRBV2 | 13 | - | TGTGCCACCGTAGACGGGGTCTCCTACGAGCAGTACTTC | CATVDGVSYEQYF
- | TRBJ1-5 | TRBV28 | 13 | TRBD1 | TGTGCCAGCTGGTCGACAGGGGATCAGCCCCAGCATTTT | CASWSTGDQPQHF
- | TRBJ1-5 | TRBV7-2 | 15 | - | TGTGCCAGCAGCTATCCGACATGGGGCGATCAGCCCCAGCATTTT | CASSYPTWGDQPQHF
- | TRBJ1-4 | TRBV14 | 15 | - | TGTGCCAGCAGCCAGGCCCCAGGACCTAATGAAAAACTGTTTTTT | CASSQAPGPNEKLFF
- | TRBJ1-1 | TRBV13 | 15 | - | TGTGCCAGCAGCTTAGGCCTTGGGGTAAACACTGAAGCTTTCTTT | CASSLGLGVNTEAFF
few | TRBJ2-3 | TRBV14 | 16 | TRBD1 | TGTGCCAGCAGCGCACCGGGACAGCATAGCACAGATACGCAGTATTTT | CASSAPGQHSTDTQYF
- | TRBJ1-1 | TRBV14 | 15 | - | TGTGCCAGCAGCCAAGAACGGGGGATTGGAACTGAAGCTTTCTTT | CASSQERGIGTEAFF
once | TRBJ1-2 | TRBV7-4 | 15 | TRBD1 | TGTGCCAGCAGCAGAGGGACAGGGTCTAACTATGGCTACACCTTC | CASSRGTGSNYGYTF
- | TRBJ2-5 | TRBV7-9 | 16 | TRBD2 | TGTGCCAGCAGGCCGGGGACTAGCGGCCCTCAAGAGACCCAGTACTTC | CASRPGTSGPQETQYF
few | TRBJ2-1 | TRBV7-9 | 15 | TRBD2 | TGTGCCAGCAGCGGATCCGGGACTAGTTTCATTGAGCAGTTCTTC | CASSGSGTSFIEQFF
- | TRBJ2-6 | TRBV7-9 | 15 | - | TGTGCCAGCAGCTTAGAATCCTCTGGGGCCAACGTCCTGACTTTC | CASSLESSGANVLTF
- | TRBJ2-2 | TRBV7-9 | 16 | - | TGTGCCAGCAGCTCGACGCGGGGACTGAACACCGGGGAGCTGTTTTTT | CASSSTRGLNTGELFF
- | TRBJ2-7 | TRBV28 | 18 | - | TGTGCCAGCAGTTACCCATCGACAGAGGAAGGAATCCCCTACGAGCAGTACTTC | CASSYPSTEEGIPYEQYF
few | TRBJ1-5 | TRBV7-2 | 16 | TRBD1 | TGTGCCAGCAGCTTAGGGGTGGACAGGGGATATCAGCCCCAGCATTTT | CASSLGVDRGYQPQHF
- | TRBJ2-1 | TRBV7-9 | 15 | - | TGTGCCAGCAGTAGACCGGGCCAGGGGATCAATGAGCAGTTCTTC | CASSRPGQGINEQFF
- | TRBJ2-2 | TRBV28 | 16 | - | TGTGCCAGCAGCCCTCGGAAATCGGACCACACTGGGGAGCTGTTTTTT | CASSPRKSDHTGELFF